The clone carrying this T cell receptor (beta chain) was seen ten or more times. Its antigen remains unidentified. These data are taken from a study of CD8 T cells in ankylosing spondylitis. Study-level points and caveats: Within ankylosing spondylitis blood, a TCR beta motif made up of roughly eight highly homologous variants appeared to be characteristic.

TCRdb redid the calling of the 5' RACE reads with MiXCR, one entry per CDR3 protein. This table holds roughly 240,000 distinct CDR3 sequences, 7.5% to 9.5% found once. V dropped 5 bases and J dropped 6 bases, with 16 bases sitting between them. The CDR3 length is 14 residues. Germline loops: CDR1 LGHNA, CDR2 YSLEER. Sample: blood, either unsorted or a sorted T cell fraction (not recorded which). The chain links TRBV4-3 to TRBJ1-1; D gene ambiguous. This receptor was taken from a female donor with ankylosing spondylitis or in good health (not recorded which). Here the CDR3 DNA reads TGCGCCAGCAGCTCAGGAGCGCAGAGCGCTGAAGCTTTCTTT. It encodes CASSSGAQSAEAFF.